Following are 29 T cell receptor beta chains from one sample sequenced in a study of blood T cell repertoires in COVID-19. Libraries were prepared by immunoSEQ multiplex PCR; TCRdb keeps only in-frame clonotypes and omits some of them. The sample lists approximately 140,000 clones, 82% seen once, with 13% to 15% in the top ten. The sample comprised peripheral blood. The source is a human donor with acute or convalescent COVID-19. The donor label of this sample is uncertain.

CDR3 sequence (DNA): TGCGCCAGCAGCTTGGTTAAGGCGGGGAAGCAGTACTTC. The encoded protein is CASSLVKAGKQYF. The J gene is TRBJ2-7, the V gene TRBV5-1; TRBD2 is a possible D gene (6 bases). Looked up from germline, CDR1 is SGHRS and CDR2 is YFSETQ. The ends were cut back, 0 bases at V and 8 bases at J, with 12 bases in the middle. CDR3 length equals 13 residues.

The chain couples TRBV30 to TRBJ2-2; possibly TRBD1 for D (7 bases). V dropped 8 bases and J dropped 0 bases, with 13 bases sitting between them. Germline V lookup: CDR1 GTSNPN, CDR2 SVGIG (reference sequence). The CDR3 covers 14 residues. This CDR3 reads CAQQGGANTGELFF. The CDR3 region has the DNA TGTGCCCAGCAGGGGGGCGCGAACACCGGGGAGCTGTTTTTT.

The gene calls are TRBV9 and TRBJ1-2, with 10 bases aligning to TRBD1. The junction had 5 bases not matched to a gene; V was cut back by 4 bases and J by 5 bases. The CDR3 loop spans 14 amino acids. Germline V lookup: CDR1 SGDLS, CDR2 YYNGEE. Here the CDR3 reads CASSLGTGEYGYTF. For the CDR3, the DNA is TGTGCCAGCAGCCTGGGGACAGGGGAGTATGGCTACACCTTC.

J is TRBJ2-6 and V is TRBV19; tentatively, D is TRBD2 (5 bases). The CDR3 length is 18 residues. CDR1 and CDR2 (germline): LNHDA, SQIVND (reference sequence). Trimming took 4 bases from V and 0 from J, leaving 16 bases between them. DNA for the CDR3: TGTGCCAGTAGTAGAGCCTTAGGACTCCTCTCTGGGGCCAACGTCCTGACTTTC. Amino acid sequence: CASSRALGLLSGANVLTF. The full variable domain, completed using reference TRBV19 and TRBJ2-6, is DGGITQSPKYLFRKEGQNVTLSCEQNLNHDAMYWYRQDPGQGLRLIYYSQIVNDFQKGDIAEGYSVSREKKESFPLTVTSAQKNPTAFYLCASSRALGLLSGANVLTFGAGSRLTVL.

As DNA, the CDR3 is TGTGCCAGCGGGGACAGGGTCAACGGGGAGCTGTTTTTT. This codes for CASGDRVNGELFF. The chain is built from TRBV3-1 (or the pseudogene TRBV3-2) and TRBJ2-2; TRBD1 aligns across 9 bases. V trimming: 8 bases; J trimming: 7 bases; junction bases outside the gene matches: 5. Germline V gene lookup returns CDR1 LGHDT and CDR2 YNNKEL (reference sequence). This CDR3 region has 13 residues.

This rearrangement joins TRBV19 to TRBJ1-1; D perhaps matches TRBD1 (5 bases). The V gene lost 6 bases and the J gene lost 6 bases, with 20 bases spanning the gap. The germline V gene has CDR1 LNHDA and CDR2 SQIVND (reference sequence). The CDR3 spans 15 residues. The CDR3 DNA reads as TGTGCCAGTAGGCATCAGGGTAGTGGGACTCCTGAAGCTTTCTTT. This codes for CASRHQGSGTPEAFF.

The rearrangement uses TRBV14 and TRBJ2-3, with a weak D call TRBD2 (6 bases). This CDR3 comprises 17 residues. In germline, CDR1 is SGHDN, CDR2 FVKESK. V dropped 4 bases and J dropped 0 bases, with 17 bases sitting between them. As DNA, the CDR3 is TGTGCCAGCAGCCCAACTGGAGGGGTCCGAAGCACAGATACGCAGTATTTT. Residues: CASSPTGGVRSTDTQYF.

This rearrangement joins TRBV6-5 to TRBJ2-1; 8 bases agree with TRBD1. From germline, CDR1 is MNHEY and CDR2 SVGAGI. The CDR3 has 13 amino acids. With V trimmed by 7 bases and J by 6 bases, 5 bases remained unmatched. The CDR3 spells CASTGQGRNEQFF. Here the CDR3 DNA reads TGTGCCAGCACCGGACAGGGACGCAATGAGCAGTTCTTC.

This clone is a singleton in its sample. The chain uses TRBV18 and TRBJ1-6; 7 bases fit TRBD1. Germline loops: CDR1 KGHSH, CDR2 LQKENI. V was pared by 4 bases and J by 7 bases, with 4 bases of the junction left unmatched. There are 14 residues in the CDR3. In DNA form, the CDR3 reads TGTGCCAGCTCACAAGACAGGGCGAATTCACCCCTCCACTTT. Protein product: CASSQDRANSPLHF.

This clone is a singleton in its sample. The chain combines TRBV21-1 with TRBJ1-6; the table gives TRBD1 as D, unverified against the DNA. TRBV21-1 corresponds to a pseudogene. This CDR3 region has 16 residues. CDR3 residues: CASSKDKGLDKSPLHF. CDR3 sequence (DNA): TGTGCCAGCAGCAAAGATAAGGGGCTCGATAAATCACCCCTCCACTTT.

This rearrangement joins TRBV10-3 to TRBJ2-2; TRBD1 agrees at 7 bases. Germline values: CDR1 ENHRY, CDR2 SYGVKD. The CDR3 covers 15 residues. Trimming cost V 5 bases and J 2 bases; bases outside gene matches: 5. The CDR3: CAISIQGSNTGELFF. As DNA, the CDR3 is TGTGCCATCAGTATACAGGGGAGTAACACCGGGGAGCTGTTTTTT.

The chain is built from TRBV7-3 and TRBJ1-1; a possible D gene is TRBD1 (6 bases). Germline V gene data show CDR1 as SGHTA and CDR2 as FQGTGA. This CDR3 is 14 amino acids long. V lost 1 base and J lost 4, with 10 bases in between. CDR3 loop: CASSLNPRGTEAFF. The DNA of the CDR3 is TGTGCCAGCAGCTTAAACCCCAGGGGCACTGAAGCTTTCTTT.

The CDR3 nucleotides are TGTGCCAGCAGCGTGACAGGAGACTACGAGCAGTACTTC. Translating it yields CASSVTGDYEQYF. The chain has TRBV5-5 and TRBJ2-7, with a tentative D call TRBD1 (6 bases). CDR3 length: 13 amino acids. CDR1 and CDR2 (germline): SGHKS, YYEKEE (reference sequence). The V end lost 4 bases, the J end lost 3 bases, and 11 bases lay between the germline ends.

The V gene is TRBV7-9, the J gene TRBJ2-1; D might be TRBD1 (5 bases). Germline V gene data show CDR1 as SEHNR and CDR2 as FQNEAQ (reference sequence). CDR3 length: 14 residues. V was trimmed by 4 bases and J by 6 bases, leaving 13 bases between them. As DNA, the CDR3 is TGTGCCAGCAGCTACGGACAACCGGGCAATGAGCAGTTCTTC. Translation: CASSYGQPGNEQFF.

This chain connects TRBV10-3 to TRBJ1-6; no clear D gene. Germline CDR1 ENHRY, CDR2 SYGVKD. Between the trimmed V and J ends, which lost 8 bases and 7 bases, there was a span of 15 bases. The CDR3 contains 14 residues. This CDR3 is CAIRLNPVNSPLHF. The CDR3, as DNA: TGTGCCATCCGACTGAACCCGGTGAATTCACCCCTCCACTTT.

The CDR3 is CASSLYGDRGNYGYTF. The CDR3 nucleotides are TGTGCCAGCAGTCTATACGGGGACAGGGGGAACTATGGCTACACCTTC. The V gene is TRBV6-6, the J gene TRBJ1-2; 11 bases agree with TRBD1. The germline CDR1 and CDR2 sequences are MNHNY and SVGAGI (reference sequence). With 5 bases clipped from V and 2 bases from J, the junction kept 7 bases outside the gene matches. The CDR3 consists of 16 residues.

The V and J genes are TRBV9 and TRBJ2-3; TRBD2 might be the D (7 bases). The CDR3 spans 18 residues. Germline lookup yields CDR1 SGDLS and CDR2 YYNGEE. Trimming removed 0 bases at V and 5 bases at J, with 22 bases between. CDR3 region: CASSVGGPIGGVIDTQYF. CDR3 nucleotide sequence: TGTGCCAGCAGCGTAGGAGGCCCAATAGGGGGGGTGATAGATACGCAGTATTTT.

The V call is TRBV6-2 or TRBV6-3, the J call TRBJ2-3; D remains unclear. CDR1 is MNHEY and CDR2 is SVGEGT in the germline V gene. CDR3 length equals 11 residues. The ends were cut back, 6 bases at V and 4 bases at J, with 5 bases in the middle. CDR3 sequence reads: CASSEADTQYF. The DNA for the CDR3 is TGTGCCAGCAGCGAGGCAGATACGCAGTATTTT.

The chain has TRBV6-5 and TRBJ2-2; TRBD1 agrees at 7 bases. Germline V gene sequence: CDR1 MNHEY, CDR2 SVGAGI. V shed 7 bases and J 9 bases; nucleotides not matched to a gene: 11. The CDR3 contains 14 residues. In DNA, the CDR3 is TGTGCCAGCACCACGACAGGGTGGGACCGGGAGCTGTTTTTT. Amino acid sequence: CASTTTGWDRELFF.

The rearrangement joins TRBV4-1 to TRBJ1-6, with 11 bases identical to TRBD1. The CDR3 is 15 amino acids. From germline, CDR1 is MGHRA and CDR2 YSYEKL. The ends lost 4 bases at V and 8 bases at J; junction bases unmatched: 4. Here the CDR3 DNA reads TGCGCCAGCAGCCTCCGGGGACAGGGGGATTCACCCCTCCACTTT. Its protein product is CASSLRGQGDSPLHF.

V gene TRBV11-2 combines with J gene TRBJ2-1, with TRBD1 matching over 7 bases. V gave up 5 bases and J gave up 2 bases; unmatched junction bases: 12. Germline V gene sequence: CDR1 SGHAT, CDR2 FQNNGV. The CDR3 runs to 17 residues. The CDR3 loop reads CASSPDEGATAYNEQFF. The CDR3 nucleotides are TGTGCCAGCAGCCCCGACGAGGGGGCTACGGCCTACAATGAGCAGTTCTTC.

This chain uses TRBV1 with TRBJ2-7; TRBD2 reflects the table's D call only, with no check against the DNA. TRBV1 is a recognized pseudogene. This CDR3 contains 12 residues. CDR3 in amino acids: CTSSHPRYEQYF. CDR3 coding DNA: TGCACCAGCAGCCATCCCCGCTACGAGCAGTACTTC.

The table lists this clone with a count of one. This rearrangement joins TRBV7-2 to TRBJ1-6; 8 bases map to TRBD1. The CDR3 length is 16 residues. CDR1 and CDR2 from the germline V gene are SGHTA and FQGNSA. V shed 1 base, J shed 7 bases, and the junction held 6 bases outside the gene matches. Written as DNA, the CDR3 is TGTGCCAGCAGCTTAGACACAGGGGGACGGAATTCACCCCTCCACTTT. The encoded protein is CASSLDTGGRNSPLHF. Complete variable domain (other parts from reference TRBV7-2 and TRBJ1-6): GAGVSQSPSNKVTEKGKDVELRCDPISGHTALYWYRQSLGQGLEFLIYFQGNSAPDKSGLPSDRFSAERTGGSVSTLTIQRTQQEDSAVYLCASSLDTGGRNSPLHFGNGTRLTVT.

V and J are TRBV9 and TRBJ2-2; D perhaps matches TRBD1 (6 bases). V was pared by 3 bases and J by 4 bases, with 10 bases between. Germline V gene lookup returns CDR1 SGDLS and CDR2 YYNGEE. CDR3 length equals 14 residues. CDR3 sequence (DNA): TGTGCCAGCAGCGCCCGAGGGGGCACCGGGGAGCTGTTTTTT. Amino acids: CASSARGGTGELFF.

This sequence joins TRBV7-2 and TRBJ1-2; D is possibly TRBD1 (6 bases). Germline V CDR1 and CDR2: SGHTA, FQGNSA. The V end was cut by 4 bases, the J end by 2 bases, with 11 bases between. This CDR3 is built from 14 residues. CDR3 coding DNA: TGTGCCAGCAGCTACAGAACAGGGAACTATGGCTACACCTTC. Its translation: CASSYRTGNYGYTF.

The chain links TRBV7-3 to TRBJ1-1; TRBD1 might be the D (6 bases). Looked up from germline, CDR1 is SGHTA and CDR2 is FQGTGA. V lost 3 bases and J 9 bases, leaving 11 bases between the germline ends. This CDR3 has 12 amino acids. CDR3 nucleotide sequence: TGTGCCAGCAGCTTTGGACAGCCCCAAGCTTTCTTT. Residues: CASSFGQPQAFF. Full variable domain (missing parts from reference TRBV7-3 and TRBJ1-1): GAGVSQTPSNKVTEKGKYVELRCDPISGHTALYWYRQSLGQGPEFLIYFQGTGAADDSGLPNDRFFAVRPEGSVSTLKIQRTERGDSAVYLCASSFGQPQAFFGQGTRLTVV.

This clone was detected only once. The V and J genes are TRBV7-3 and TRBJ2-5; the match to TRBD1 covers 9 bases. J gave up 3 bases and V 6 bases, and 11 bases lay outside the gene matches. Germline CDR1 SGHTA, CDR2 FQGTGA. The CDR3 consists of 16 residues. CDR3 amino acids: CASRLISGTGKETQYF. In DNA, the CDR3 is TGTGCCAGCAGATTGATCTCCGGGACAGGGAAAGAGACCCAGTACTTC.

The chain is built from TRBV9 and TRBJ1-2; perhaps TRBD1 as D (6 bases). The CDR3 totals 15 residues. V was cut by 3 bases and J by 4 bases, with 16 bases left in between. CDR1 is SGDLS and CDR2 is YYNGEE in the germline V gene. CDR3 sequence (DNA): TGTGCCAGCAGCGCAAGGGACATCCCTAGCTATGGCTACACCTTC. The encoded protein is CASSARDIPSYGYTF.

The chain combines TRBV6-2 or TRBV6-3 with TRBJ1-2, with 7 bases identical to TRBD1. With 0 bases clipped from V and 4 bases from J, the junction kept 8 bases outside the gene matches. Germline CDR1 MNHEY, CDR2 SVGEGT. This CDR3 has 16 residues. CDR3 DNA: TGTGCCAGCAGTTACTCTCCCCAGGACAGGACCTATGGCTACACCTTC. This encodes CASSYSPQDRTYGYTF.